This T cell receptor beta chain stems from a study of CD8 T cells in ankylosing spondylitis. Study results and limitations: Researchers reportedly found disease-linked clones significantly enriched in matched ankylosing spondylitis synovial fluid.

TCRdb reanalysed the 5' RACE reads using MiXCR and keeps one entry per CDR3 protein. The sample records about 130,000 distinct CDR3 sequences, roughly 9% being singletons. This clonotype came up many times. The antigen is undetermined. The receptor comes from a male donor with ankylosing spondylitis or in good health (not recorded which). Specimen: blood, either unsorted or a sorted T cell fraction (not recorded which).

CDR3 region: CASSDWPNYGYTF. In nucleotides, the CDR3 is TGCGCCAGCAGCGACTGGCCAAACTATGGCTACACCTTC. The rearrangement joins TRBV5-1 to TRBJ1-2; D gene ambiguous. Trimming shortened V by 4 bases and J by 2 bases, and 9 bases separated the two germline ends. The CDR3 sequence is 13 residues long. Germline V lookup: CDR1 SGHRS, CDR2 YFSETQ.